Each of the 26 T cell receptor beta chains below was sequenced from the same sample in a study of OX40 agonist ivuxolimab in advanced cancers. Method: immunoSEQ multiplex PCR; TCRdb's copy keeps in-frame clones and lacks some. The sample consists of about 26,000 clones, around 90% of them appearing once. Sample: CD4+ or CD8+ T cells sorted from blood, taken in a trial of the OX40 agonist ivuxolimab. The source of these receptors is an adult with an advanced solid tumor such as melanoma, head and neck, liver or kidney cancer.

This rearrangement joins TRBV5-5 to TRBJ2-6, with 10 bases lining up with TRBD2. The length of the CDR3 is 18 residues. Trimming took 3 bases from V and 2 from J; bases not matched to a gene: 8. CDR1 is SGHKS and CDR2 is YYEKEE in the germline V gene (reference sequence). DNA of the CDR3: TGTGCCAGCAGCTCCTCACGGACTAGCGGAACTGGGGCCAACGTCCTGACTTTC. This codes for CASSSSRTSGTGANVLTF.

The CDR3 DNA reads as TGCGCCAGCAGCACGGGACTAGCGGGAGTTGGGGATACGCAGTATTTT. It yields the protein CASSTGLAGVGDTQYF. This sequence joins TRBV5-1 and TRBJ2-3; 14 bases are shared with TRBD2. Unmatched junction bases numbered 7, after V lost 4 bases and J lost 6 bases. There are 16 residues in the CDR3. Germline V CDR1 and CDR2: SGHRS, YFSETQ. Full variable domain (remainder filled in from reference TRBV5-1 and TRBJ2-3): KAGVTQTPRYLIKTRGQQVTLSCSPISGHRSVSWYQQTPGQGLQFLFEYFSETQRNKGNFPGRFSGRQFSNSRSEMNVSTLELGDSALYLCASSTGLAGVGDTQYFGPGTRLTVL.

In its sample, this clone was seen once. CDR3: CASSLGSPYEQYF. CDR3 coding DNA: TGTGCCAGCAGCTTGGGATCCCCCTACGAGCAGTACTTC. The chain uses TRBV5-8 and TRBJ2-7; D gene uncertain. The CDR3 has 13 amino acids. Germline V gives CDR1 SGHTS, CDR2 YDEGEE. Deletions cut 0 bases from V and 2 bases from J, with 6 bases between.

This clone has only a few counts. The chain links TRBV6-1 to TRBJ2-1; 11 bases align to TRBD1. Germline CDR1 reads MNHNS; CDR2 reads SASEGT. The CDR3 has 15 residues. Trimming took 6 bases from V and 7 from J; bases not matched to a gene: 8. The CDR3 bases are TGTGCCAGCAGAACCGGGACAGGGGGTGTAAATGAGCAGTTCTTC. Its protein is CASRTGTGGVNEQFF.

This chain links TRBV14 with TRBJ2-2, with D unresolved. Germline CDR1 and CDR2: SGHDN and FVKESK. The CDR3 totals 17 residues. Trimming took 0 bases from V and 2 from J, leaving 13 bases between them. The chain's CDR3 is CASSQDWRDTNTGELFF. In DNA form, the CDR3 reads TGTGCCAGCAGCCAAGACTGGAGAGATACCAACACCGGGGAGCTGTTTTTT. The variable domain in full, with the rest retrieved from reference TRBV14 and TRBJ2-2, is EAGVTQFPSHSVIEKGQTVTLRCDPISGHDNLYWYRRVMGKEIKFLLHFVKESKQDESGMPNNRFLAERTGGTYSTLKVQPAELEDSGVYFCASSQDWRDTNTGELFFGEGSRLTVL.

The chain combines TRBV2 with TRBJ2-7; TRBD2 aligns across 10 bases. Trimming at V came to 6 bases and at J to 3 bases, leaving 11 bases not matched to a gene. The germline V gene has CDR1 SNHLY and CDR2 FYNNEI. This CDR3 comprises 16 residues. The CDR3 sequence is CASSAWTSGANYEQYF. CDR3 nucleotide sequence: TGTGCCAGCAGCGCCTGGACTAGCGGAGCAAACTACGAGCAGTACTTC.

The chain has TRBV19 and TRBJ1-1, with 7 bases that match TRBD1. Germline loops: CDR1 LNHDA, CDR2 SQIVND (reference sequence). The CDR3 loop spans 15 amino acids. Trimming cost V 3 bases and J 3 bases; bases outside gene matches: 7. Here the CDR3 reads CASSMDRPRYTEAFF. Written as DNA, the CDR3 is TGTGCCAGTAGTATGGACAGGCCGCGGTACACTGAAGCTTTCTTT. Full variable domain (remainder filled in from reference TRBV19 and TRBJ1-1): DGGITQSPKYLFRKEGQNVTLSCEQNLNHDAMYWYRQDPGQGLRLIYYSQIVNDFQKGDIAEGYSVSREKKESFPLTVTSAQKNPTAFYLCASSMDRPRYTEAFFGQGTRLTVV.

Notes on this clone: In the same sample, other DNA sequences code for this CDR3. The V call is TRBV28, the J call TRBJ1-6, with 7 bases fitting TRBD1. CDR1 is MDHEN and CDR2 is SYDVKM in the germline V gene. This CDR3 comprises 15 residues. V was clipped by 3 bases and J by 8 bases; unmatched bases: 7. The CDR3 loop is CASSFRVGGYSPLHF. CDR3 sequence (DNA): TGTGCCAGCAGTTTTCGGGTAGGGGGCTATTCACCCCTCCACTTT. The entire variable domain, with the rest obtained from reference TRBV28 and TRBJ1-6, is as follows: DVKVTQSSRYLVKRTGEKVFLECVQDMDHENMFWYRQDPGLGLRLIYFSYDVKMKEKGDIPEGYSVSREKKERFSLILESASTNQTSMYLCASSFRVGGYSPLHFGNGTRLTVT.

J is TRBJ2-5 and V is TRBV5-1; unclear D gene. Germline CDR1 SGHRS, CDR2 YFSETQ. The V end was cut by 2 bases, the J end by 1 base, with 12 bases between. The length of the CDR3 is 15 residues. CDR3 sequence (DNA): TGCGCCAGCAGCTTCGACCACCCGCTCCAAGAGACCCAGTACTTC. Its protein is CASSFDHPLQETQYF.

The chain is built from TRBV18 and TRBJ2-7; perhaps TRBD2 as D (5 bases). Germline V gene data show CDR1 as KGHSH and CDR2 as LQKENI. This CDR3 contains 13 residues. With 5 bases removed from V and 4 bases from J, the gap between germline ends came to 12 bases. DNA for the CDR3: TGTGCCAGCTCAACCGAAGGGAGTTACGAGCAGTACTTC. Protein sequence: CASSTEGSYEQYF. The whole variable domain, filled in from reference TRBV18 and TRBJ2-7, reads NAGVMQNPRHLVRRRGQEARLRCSPMKGHSHVYWYRQLPEEGLKFMVYLQKENIIDESGMPKERFSAEFPKEGPSILRIQQVVRGDSAAYFCASSTEGSYEQYFGPGTRLTVT.

The chain carries TRBV7-9 and TRBJ1-2; no firm D call. CDR1 is SEHNR, CDR2 FQNEAQ, per germline (reference sequence). The CDR3 runs to 15 residues. V lost 2 bases to trimming and J lost 8 bases, with 18 bases between them. The CDR3 here is CASSLSGSGSGGYTF. CDR3 DNA: TGTGCCAGCAGCTTATCGGGATCGGGCTCCGGCGGCTACACCTTC. The variable domain in full, completed from reference TRBV7-9 and TRBJ1-2, reads DTGVSQNPRHKITKRGQNVTFRCDPISEHNRLYWYRQTLGQGPEFLTYFQNEAQLEKSRLLSDRFSAERPKGSFSTLEIQRTEQGDSAMYLCASSLSGSGSGGYTFGSGTRLTVV.

The V and J genes are TRBV7-9 and TRBJ2-3, with D tentatively TRBD1 (6 bases). Germline-derived CDR1 and CDR2 are SEHNR and FQNEAQ (reference sequence). The CDR3 is 13 residues long. Trimming removed 4 bases from V and 5 bases from J, with 10 bases in between. The chain's CDR3 is CASSSGVGDTQYF. The CDR3 region has the DNA TGTGCCAGCAGCTCAGGGGTGGGAGATACGCAGTATTTT.

The V call is TRBV7-8, the J call TRBJ2-4; 7 bases match TRBD2. The CDR3 length is 15 residues. Trimming took 2 bases from V and 3 from J; bases not matched to a gene: 4. From germline, CDR1 is SGHVS and CDR2 FQNEAQ. CDR3 region: CASSLWGGDKNIQYF. The CDR3 DNA reads TGTGCCAGCAGCTTATGGGGGGGAGACAAAAACATTCAGTACTTC.

The CDR3 is CASSQGGVTYEQYF. CDR3 bases: TGTGCCAGCAGCCAAGGTGGGGTAACCTACGAGCAGTACTTC. The J gene is TRBJ2-7, the V gene TRBV4-2, with D uncertain. The CDR3 sequence is 14 residues long. CDR1 is LGHNA and CDR2 is YNFKEQ in the germline V gene. Trimming took 1 base from V and 2 from J, leaving 9 bases between them.

The rearrangement joins TRBV28 to TRBJ2-7, with D unclear. V gave up 6 bases and J gave up 5 bases, with 20 bases separating them. There are 15 residues in the CDR3. CDR1 is MDHEN and CDR2 is SYDVKM in the germline V gene. In DNA form, the CDR3 reads TGTGCCAGCAGCTTCCGGGCCCTGGGTCAGGACGAGCAGTACTTC. Translated, it gives CASSFRALGQDEQYF.

The CDR3 DNA reads TGTGCCAGCAGTGAAGTCCATGTAGGGGGGTACTTC. Translation: CASSEVHVGGYF. This chain joins TRBV2 and TRBJ2-5, with a tentative D call TRBD1 (6 bases). V gave up 1 base and J gave up 13 bases, with 13 bases separating them. The CDR3 has 12 amino acids. Germline loops: CDR1 SNHLY, CDR2 FYNNEI.

This CDR3 reads CASSRKGPGNGELFF. CDR3 bases: TGCGCCAGCAGCCGCAAGGGGCCAGGGAACGGGGAGCTGTTTTTT. This chain links TRBV4-3 with TRBJ2-2; the D gene is possibly TRBD1 (5 bases). The V gene's germline CDR1 is LGHNA and CDR2 YSLEER. Between the trimmed V and J ends, which lost 4 bases and 7 bases, there was a span of 16 bases. This CDR3 comprises 15 residues.

The chain combines TRBV6-6 with TRBJ1-5; D is ambiguous. Germline V gene lookup returns CDR1 MNHNY and CDR2 SVGAGI (reference sequence). Trimming cost V 2 bases and J 0 bases, with 2 bases left between them. The CDR3 consists of 13 residues. The CDR3 here is CASSYRSNQPQHF. CDR3 DNA: TGTGCCAGCAGTTACCGTAGCAATCAGCCCCAGCATTTT.

The chain carries TRBV11-3 and TRBJ1-2, with D possibly matching TRBD1 (5 bases). Germline CDR1 is SGHNT and CDR2 is YENEEA. The CDR3 length is 13 residues. Trimming left V 6 bases short and J 6 bases short, with 14 bases between. The CDR3 DNA is TGTGCCAGCAGTTACTTAGGGGTCGATGGCTACACCTTC. Protein product: CASSYLGVDGYTF.

The chain uses TRBV6-1 and TRBJ2-1; either TRBD1 or TRBD2 may supply D (5 bases each). The CDR3 is 16 residues long. The V gene's germline CDR1 is MNHNS and CDR2 SASEGT. Trimming cost V 3 bases and J 3 bases, with 15 bases left between them. The CDR3 region is CASSDPLGTVYNEQFF. The CDR3 DNA reads as TGTGCCAGCAGTGATCCCCTAGGGACGGTCTACAATGAGCAGTTCTTC.

This chain uses TRBV29-1 with TRBJ1-1; D not resolved. Trimming cost V 1 base and J 0 bases, with 6 bases left between them. CDR3 size: 13 residues. In germline, CDR1 is SQVTM, CDR2 ANQGSEA. Written as DNA, the CDR3 is TGCAGCGTTGAAGGGGTCATGAACACTGAAGCTTTCTTT. Translating gives CSVEGVMNTEAFF.

This chain connects TRBV4-2 to TRBJ2-7; 9 nucleotides agree with TRBD1. V trimming: 4 bases; J trimming: 3 bases; junction bases outside the gene matches: 28. CDR1 LGHNA and CDR2 YNFKEQ come from the germline V gene. The CDR3 runs 22 residues. This chain's CDR3 is CASSPVPGQGLWTPLEFYEQYF. The CDR3 DNA is TGTGCCAGCAGCCCAGTCCCGGGACAGGGTCTCTGGACCCCACTCGAGTTCTACGAGCAGTACTTC.

This clone showed up just a few times. V and J are TRBV2 and TRBJ1-6; D remains ambiguous. The CDR3 has 15 amino acids. V was pared by 3 bases and J by 8 bases, with 14 bases between. Germline V gene sequence: CDR1 SNHLY, CDR2 FYNNEI. Here the CDR3 reads CASSDLVASYSPLHF. The CDR3 DNA sequence: TGTGCCAGCAGTGACCTAGTAGCCTCTTATTCACCCCTCCACTTT.

The CDR3 spells CASSLVLEEPYEQYF. In DNA form, the CDR3 reads TGTGCCAGCAGCTTAGTGTTGGAGGAGCCCTACGAGCAGTACTTC. The rearrangement links TRBV7-9 to TRBJ2-7, with a weak D call TRBD2 (5 bases). Trimming shortened V by 1 base and J by 2 bases, and 12 bases separated the two germline ends. The CDR3 runs to 15 residues. In germline, CDR1 is SEHNR, CDR2 FQNEAQ (reference sequence). The full variable domain, in which reference TRBV7-9 and TRBJ2-7 provide the parts outside the CDR3, is DTGVSQNPRHKITKRGQNVTFRCDPISEHNRLYWYRQTLGQGPEFLTYFQNEAQLEKSRLLSDRFSAERPKGSFSTLEIQRTEQGDSAMYLCASSLVLEEPYEQYFGPGTRLTVT.

J is TRBJ2-5 and V is TRBV5-6; D not resolved. Trimming stripped 2 bases from V and 4 bases from J, with 15 bases between. Germline lookup yields CDR1 SGHDT and CDR2 YYEEEE. The CDR3 has 15 residues. DNA of the CDR3: TGTGCCAGCAGCTTCATCGGTAGGGTAGGAGAGACCCAGTACTTC. This translates into CASSFIGRVGETQYF.

The V and J genes are TRBV6-5 and TRBJ1-1, with a tentative D call TRBD1 (5 bases). Per the germline V gene, CDR1 is MNHEY and CDR2 is SVGAGI. The CDR3 consists of 12 residues. V lost 0 bases and J 10 bases, leaving 9 bases between the germline ends. The CDR3 reads CASSYSSGGAFF. CDR3 coding DNA: TGTGCCAGCAGTTACTCATCGGGGGGAGCTTTCTTT.